This T cell receptor (beta chain) was documented in a study of molecular identifiers for immune sequencing clone quantification. TCRdb re-derived calls from the PCR reads in MiXCR, one entry per CDR3 protein. The table shows over 300,000 distinct CDR3 sequences, with roughly 24% occurring only once. Germline lookup yields CDR1 SEHNR and CDR2 FQNEAQ (reference sequence). This CDR3 contains 14 residues. V lost 3 bases to trimming and J lost 3 bases, with 9 bases between them. This receptor was taken from a human donor in good health. Some libraries in this study had Jurkat cell RNA spiked in. Sequenced sample: naive CD8+ T cells from blood, with Jurkat cell RNA spiked in. Documented subset: FACS-sorted CD8+CD4-CCR7+CD45RA+ naive T cells. This sequence joins TRBV7-9 and TRBJ1-5; D is possibly TRBD1 (6 bases). In nucleotides, the CDR3 is TGTGCCAGCAGCTTCGCAGGGGCCAATCAGCCCCAGCATTTT. It encodes CASSFAGANQPQHF.